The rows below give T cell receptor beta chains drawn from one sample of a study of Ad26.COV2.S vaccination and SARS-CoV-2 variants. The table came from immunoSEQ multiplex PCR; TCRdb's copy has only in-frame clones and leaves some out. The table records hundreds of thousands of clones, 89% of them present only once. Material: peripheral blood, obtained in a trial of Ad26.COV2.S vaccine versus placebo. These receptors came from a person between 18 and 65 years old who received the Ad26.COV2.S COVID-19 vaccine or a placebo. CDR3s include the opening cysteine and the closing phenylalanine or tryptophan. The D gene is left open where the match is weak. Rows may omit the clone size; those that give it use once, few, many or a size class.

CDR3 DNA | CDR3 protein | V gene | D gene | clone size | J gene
TGTGCCAGTAGTATTCCTCGGGACAGGGTCTCACCCCTCCACTTT | CASSIPRDRVSPLHF | TRBV19 | TRBD1 | - | TRBJ1-6
TGCGCCAGCAGCGGGGTGGGAGAAGCCTACGAGCAGTACTTC | CASSGVGEAYEQYF | TRBV5-1 | - | - | TRBJ2-7
TGTGCCAGCAGCTTAGTATTGGGTAGAGGTACCGGGGAGCTGTTTTTT | CASSLVLGRGTGELFF | TRBV7-8 | - | - | TRBJ2-2
TGTGCCAGCAGTGGGGGTTATCTTGGCAATCAGCCCCAGCATTTT | CASSGGYLGNQPQHF | TRBV6-6 | - | - | TRBJ1-5
TGTGCCAGCAGTGAAAGGATGGTGGGGGGTTTAGGCTCCTACGAGCAGTACTTC | CASSERMVGGLGSYEQYF | TRBV6-1 | - | few | TRBJ2-7
TGTGCCAGCAGTGAGGGCGACAGGGGGAATGAGCAGTTCTTC | CASSEGDRGNEQFF | TRBV6-1 | TRBD1 | - | TRBJ2-1
TGTGCCAGCAGCCCCTCTAACGAGCAGTACTTC | CASSPSNEQYF | TRBV6-6 | - | - | TRBJ2-7
TGTGCCAGCAGCCTACGTTCCACCTTTAATGAAAAACTGTTTTTT | CASSLRSTFNEKLFF | TRBV7-8 | - | - | TRBJ1-4
TGTGCCAGCAGTCGACAGGGCGTCGGCACTGAAGCTTTCTTT | CASSRQGVGTEAFF | TRBV7-3 | TRBD1 | - | TRBJ1-1
TGTGCCAGCAGCCCTGACAGAGGAAGGAATTTCCTGTTTTTT | CASSPDRGRNFLFF | TRBV7-2 | - | - | TRBJ1-4
TGCGCCAGCCGGGACACTAGCACAGATACGCAGTATTTT | CASRDTSTDTQYF | TRBV5-1 | - | - | TRBJ2-3
TGTGCCAGCAGCTTGAGCGGGGGCGAGCAGTACTTC | CASSLSGGEQYF | TRBV7-6 | TRBD2 | - | TRBJ2-7
TGCAGCGTTGAGGCCGGGATAGAGACCCAGTACTTC | CSVEAGIETQYF | TRBV29-1 | - | - | TRBJ2-5
TGTGCCAGCAGCCCGGGACAGAACTATGGCTACACCTTC | CASSPGQNYGYTF | TRBV7-9 | TRBD1 | once | TRBJ1-2
TGTGCCAGCAGTTACGGCCCCCAACTAGCGGGGTCTTACAATGAGCAGTTCTTC | CASSYGPQLAGSYNEQFF | TRBV6-2/TRBV6-3 | TRBD2 | - | TRBJ2-1
TGTGCCAGCTCACGTACAGGGTTTGAGACCCAGTACTTC | CASSRTGFETQYF | TRBV18 | - | - | TRBJ2-5
TGTGCCTGGAGCCCCGGACGGACTGAAGCTTTCTTT | CAWSPGRTEAFF | TRBV30 | - | - | TRBJ1-1
TGTGCCAGCAGTGGCCCCTTTAGCGGGGGTACCTACGAGCAGTACTTC | CASSGPFSGGTYEQYF | TRBV2 | TRBD2 | - | TRBJ2-7
TGTGCCAGCTCACCACGGGAGGAAACAGATACGCAGTATTTT | CASSPREETDTQYF | TRBV18 | - | - | TRBJ2-3
TGTGCCAGCAGCACCCGGCCCAACACTGAAGCTTTCTTT | CASSTRPNTEAFF | TRBV7-9 | - | once | TRBJ1-1
TGTGCCAGCAGCTACGGGGCTCAGGGGCAGTTCTTC | CASSYGAQGQFF | TRBV5-4 | - | - | TRBJ2-1
TGTGCCAGCAGCTTATTCGTAGAGAACACCGGGGAGCTGTTTTTT | CASSLFVENTGELFF | TRBV7-2 | - | - | TRBJ2-2
TGCGCCAGCACAGGGCCCCAGGGGACCCCCTACGAGCAGTACTTC | CASTGPQGTPYEQYF | TRBV23-1 | - | - | TRBJ2-7
TGTGCCAGCAGCTTAGCGGGTGTGGACTCGAACACCGGGGAGCTGTTTTTT | CASSLAGVDSNTGELFF | TRBV7-2 | - | - | TRBJ2-2
TGTGCCAGCAGCCTACGACAGGGAGGCGGTGAAAAACTGTTTTTT | CASSLRQGGGEKLFF | TRBV3-1/TRBV3-2 | TRBD1 | - | TRBJ1-4
TGTGCCAGCAGCCAAGAGTCCCACGAGCAGTACTTC | CASSQESHEQYF | TRBV3-1/TRBV3-2 | - | few | TRBJ2-7
TGTGCCAGCAGAGGGAGCTACGAGCAGTACTTC | CASRGSYEQYF | TRBV2 | - | - | TRBJ2-7
TGTGCCAGCAGCTTAGACCCAGCGGTATACAATGAGCAGTTCTTC | CASSLDPAVYNEQFF | TRBV7-2 | - | - | TRBJ2-1
TGTGCCAGTAGTATATCGGCAGGAAGAAGCAATAGCAATCAGCCCCAGCATTTT | CASSISAGRSNSNQPQHF | TRBV19 | - | - | TRBJ1-5
TGTGCCAGCAGCTTGCTATTGGGAAACATTCAGTACTTC | CASSLLLGNIQYF | TRBV5-4 | - | - | TRBJ2-4
TGTGCCAGCAGCCCACTTCCGACTAGCGCCTCCTACGAGCAGTACTTC | CASSPLPTSASYEQYF | TRBV7-9 | TRBD2 | - | TRBJ2-7
TGCGCCAGCAGCCAAGAAGCACTAGGGGGGGAGACCCAGTACTTC | CASSQEALGGETQYF | TRBV4-3 | - | - | TRBJ2-5
TGTGCCTGGAGTGTTGGACAGGGGTTCCAAGAGACCCAGTACTTC | CAWSVGQGFQETQYF | TRBV30 | TRBD1 | - | TRBJ2-5
TGCAGCGTTGCACTACAGGGTAACACTGAAGCTTTCTTT | CSVALQGNTEAFF | TRBV29-1 | - | - | TRBJ1-1
TGCAGCGTACAGGGGGCAGTGAATTCACCCCTCCACTTT | CSVQGAVNSPLHF | TRBV29-1 | TRBD1 | few | TRBJ1-6
TGTGCCAGCTCACCAGACAGATATGAGCAGTTCTTC | CASSPDRYEQFF | TRBV18 | - | - | TRBJ2-1
TGTGCCAGCAGTTCGTTTCAGGGGGCTGTTGAAGCTTTCTTT | CASSSFQGAVEAFF | TRBV7-2 | TRBD1 | - | TRBJ1-1
TGTGCCAGCAGCCCGACACCACCTAACTATGGCTACACCTTC | CASSPTPPNYGYTF | TRBV2 | - | - | TRBJ1-2
TGTGCCACCAGTGATTTGCTGTCACAGAACACAGATACGCAGTATTTT | CATSDLLSQNTDTQYF | TRBV24-1 | - | - | TRBJ2-3
TGTGCCTGGAGTCGCAGGGTTCCCTACGAGCAGTACTTC | CAWSRRVPYEQYF | TRBV30 | - | once | TRBJ2-7
TGTGCCAGTACTAGCGGGGGCTCAGATACGCAGTATTTT | CASTSGGSDTQYF | TRBV19 | TRBD2 | - | TRBJ2-3
TGTGCCAGCAGCTTAGAGTCTGGGTCCAATTCACCCCTCCACTTT | CASSLESGSNSPLHF | TRBV7-9 | - | - | TRBJ1-6
TGTGCCAGCAACCGAGCGGGGGGGAGCACAGATACGCAGTATTTT | CASNRAGGSTDTQYF | TRBV4-2 | TRBD2 | - | TRBJ2-3
TGTGCCAGCAGCGTGGGACTAGGCTCCTACAATGAGCAGTTCTTC | CASSVGLGSYNEQFF | TRBV9 | TRBD2 | - | TRBJ2-1
TGTGCCAGCAGCTTAGGGTCCAGTCGGGGAACGGAGACCCAGTACTTC | CASSLGSSRGTETQYF | TRBV11-2 | - | - | TRBJ2-5
TGTGCCAGCAGCTTAAACGGACACGAGCAGTACTTC | CASSLNGHEQYF | TRBV7-3 | - | - | TRBJ2-7
TGTGCCAGCAGCTTCACACAGGGGTCTGGAAACACCATATATTTT | CASSFTQGSGNTIYF | TRBV6-5 | TRBD1 | - | TRBJ1-3
TGTGCCAGCAGCTTAGATAGCTCTAGCACAGATACGCAGTATTTT | CASSLDSSSTDTQYF | TRBV11-3 | - | few | TRBJ2-3
TGCGCCAGCAGCCTTATACGGGGGGGCTTCGGGGACTTTAATGAAAAACTGTTTTTT | CASSLIRGGFGDFNEKLFF | TRBV4-3 | - | - | TRBJ1-4
TGTGCTAGTGGTACCCATCCCGGGGTCTTGGGGGCTTTGGATGAGCAGTTCTTC | CASGTHPGVLGALDEQFF | TRBV12-5 | - | - | TRBJ2-1
TGTGCTAGCAGCCAGGGACTTGCTAGCACAGATACGCAGTATTTT | CASSQGLASTDTQYF | TRBV7-7 | - | - | TRBJ2-3
TGTGCCAGCAGCCAAGATTTGGGTTCTGAAGCTTTCTTT | CASSQDLGSEAFF | TRBV3-1/TRBV3-2 | - | once | TRBJ1-1